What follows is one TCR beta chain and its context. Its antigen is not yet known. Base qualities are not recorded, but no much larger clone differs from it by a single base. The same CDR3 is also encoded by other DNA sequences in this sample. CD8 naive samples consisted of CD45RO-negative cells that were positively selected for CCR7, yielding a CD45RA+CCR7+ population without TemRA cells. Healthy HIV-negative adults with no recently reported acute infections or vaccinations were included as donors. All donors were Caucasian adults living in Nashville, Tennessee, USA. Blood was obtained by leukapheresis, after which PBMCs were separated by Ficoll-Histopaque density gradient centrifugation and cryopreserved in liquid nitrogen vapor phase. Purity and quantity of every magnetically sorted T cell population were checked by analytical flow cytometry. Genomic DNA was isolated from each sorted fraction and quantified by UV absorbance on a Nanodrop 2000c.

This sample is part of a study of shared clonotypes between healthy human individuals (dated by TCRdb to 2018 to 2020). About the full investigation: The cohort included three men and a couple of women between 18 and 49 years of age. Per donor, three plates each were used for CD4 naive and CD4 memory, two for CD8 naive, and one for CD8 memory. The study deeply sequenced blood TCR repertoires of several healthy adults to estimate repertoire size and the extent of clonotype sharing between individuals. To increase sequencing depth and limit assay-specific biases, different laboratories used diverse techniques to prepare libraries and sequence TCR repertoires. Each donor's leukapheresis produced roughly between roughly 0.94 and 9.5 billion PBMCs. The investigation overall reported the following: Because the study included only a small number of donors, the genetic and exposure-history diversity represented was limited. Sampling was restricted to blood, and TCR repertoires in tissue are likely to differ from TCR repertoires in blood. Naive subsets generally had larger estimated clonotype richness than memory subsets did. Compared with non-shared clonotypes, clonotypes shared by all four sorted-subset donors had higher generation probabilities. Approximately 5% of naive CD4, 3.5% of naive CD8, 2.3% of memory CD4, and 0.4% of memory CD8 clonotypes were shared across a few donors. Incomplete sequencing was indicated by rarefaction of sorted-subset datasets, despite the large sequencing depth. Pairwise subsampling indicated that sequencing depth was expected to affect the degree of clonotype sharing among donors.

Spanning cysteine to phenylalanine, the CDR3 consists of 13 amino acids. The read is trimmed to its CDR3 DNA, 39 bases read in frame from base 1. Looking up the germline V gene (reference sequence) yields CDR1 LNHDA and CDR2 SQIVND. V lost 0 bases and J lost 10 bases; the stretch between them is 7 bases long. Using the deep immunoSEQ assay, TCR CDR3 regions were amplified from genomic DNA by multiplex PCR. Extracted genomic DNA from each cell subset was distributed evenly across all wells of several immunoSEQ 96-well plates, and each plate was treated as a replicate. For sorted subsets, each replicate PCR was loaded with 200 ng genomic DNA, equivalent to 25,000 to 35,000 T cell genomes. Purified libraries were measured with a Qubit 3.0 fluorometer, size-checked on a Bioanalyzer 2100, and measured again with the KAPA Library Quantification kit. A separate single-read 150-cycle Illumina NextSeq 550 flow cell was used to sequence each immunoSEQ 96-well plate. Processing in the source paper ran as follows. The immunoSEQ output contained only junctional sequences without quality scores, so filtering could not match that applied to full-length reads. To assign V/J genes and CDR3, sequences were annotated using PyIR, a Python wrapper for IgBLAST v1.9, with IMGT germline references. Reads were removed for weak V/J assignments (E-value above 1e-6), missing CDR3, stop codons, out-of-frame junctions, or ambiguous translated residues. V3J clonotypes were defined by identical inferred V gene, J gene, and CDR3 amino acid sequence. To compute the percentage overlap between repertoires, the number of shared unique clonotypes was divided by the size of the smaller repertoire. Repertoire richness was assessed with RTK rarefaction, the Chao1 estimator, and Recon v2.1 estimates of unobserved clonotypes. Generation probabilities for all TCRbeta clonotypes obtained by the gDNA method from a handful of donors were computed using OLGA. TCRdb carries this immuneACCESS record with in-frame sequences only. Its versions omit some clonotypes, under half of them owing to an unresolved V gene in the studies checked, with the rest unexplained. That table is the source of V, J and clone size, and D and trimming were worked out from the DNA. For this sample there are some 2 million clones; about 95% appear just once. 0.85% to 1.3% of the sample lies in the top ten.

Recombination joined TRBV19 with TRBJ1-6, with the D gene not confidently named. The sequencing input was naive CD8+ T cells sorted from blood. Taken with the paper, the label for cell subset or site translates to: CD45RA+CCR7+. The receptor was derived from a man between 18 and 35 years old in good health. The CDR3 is CASSIDVESPLHF. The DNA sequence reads TGTGCCAGTAGTATAGATGTTGAATCACCCCTCCACTTT.